A single sample is the source of the 14 T cell receptor beta chains below, sequenced in a study of response to subunit inactivated influenza vaccine. TCRdb reprocessed the RT-PCR reads via MiXCR and lists one record per CDR3 protein. The table includes some 640,000 distinct CDR3 sequences, approximately 14% detected once. The specimen was PBMCs from blood, collected around two weeks before vaccination. These receptors were obtained from a man aged 50 to 59 who received an inactivated influenza vaccine.

The gene calls are TRBV6-5 and TRBJ1-3, with D perhaps matching TRBD1 (5 bases). V dropped 0 bases and J dropped 4 bases, with 13 bases sitting between them. Per the germline V gene, CDR1 is MNHEY and CDR2 is SVGAGI. The CDR3 spans 16 residues. CDR3 coding DNA: TGTGCCAGCAGTTACTCGCGGGGACTCACCGGAAACACCATATATTTT. The encoded protein is CASSYSRGLTGNTIYF.

The sample holds many counts of this clonotype. V is TRBV19 and J is TRBJ2-1; D gene unclear. V lost 5 bases, J lost 6 bases, and 11 bases lay in between. The CDR3 sequence is 13 residues long. Germline V gene data show CDR1 as LNHDA and CDR2 as SQIVND (reference sequence). This CDR3 reads CASSVGLSNEQFF. The CDR3 DNA is TGTGCCAGTAGTGTTGGGCTTTCCAATGAGCAGTTCTTC.

This clonotype was counted only a few times. The genes are TRBV5-1 and TRBJ2-2, with D maybe TRBD1 (6 bases). CDR1 and CDR2 from the germline V gene are SGHRS and YFSETQ. Between the trimmed V and J ends, which lost 2 bases and 3 bases, there was a span of 11 bases. The CDR3 covers 15 residues. In nucleotides, the CDR3 is TGCGCCAGCAGCTTATCGGACAGCCACACCGGGGAGCTGTTTTTT. This translates into CASSLSDSHTGELFF.

This clonotype appeared many times. V and J are TRBV6-1 and TRBJ1-5; 8 nucleotides match TRBD1. This CDR3 contains 15 residues. V lost 7 bases, J lost 1 base, and 6 bases stayed unmatched. In germline, CDR1 is MNHNS, CDR2 SASEGT. The CDR3 loop reads CASTGQGPSNQPQHF. Here the CDR3 DNA reads TGTGCCAGCACCGGACAGGGTCCCAGCAATCAGCCCCAGCATTTT.

V is TRBV25-1 and J is TRBJ2-4; either TRBD1 or TRBD2 may supply D (5 bases each). The CDR3 has 15 amino acids. The germline V gene encodes CDR1 MGHDK and CDR2 SYGVNS. The germline V and J ends were trimmed by 8 bases and 3 bases, with 17 bases remaining between them. CDR3 nucleotide sequence: TGTGCCAGCGGAGACCGGGACGGACTCAAAAACATTCAGTACTTC. It yields the protein CASGDRDGLKNIQYF.

This clonotype was counted only a few times. The V gene is TRBV3-1, the J gene TRBJ2-1; D gene ambiguous. The V gene lost 1 base and the J gene lost 8 bases, with 6 bases spanning the gap. Germline assignment: CDR1 LGHDT and CDR2 YNNKEL (reference sequence). This CDR3 is 12 amino acids long. The CDR3 sequence is CASSQAGYEQFF. The DNA of the CDR3 is TGTGCCAGCAGCCAAGCAGGATATGAGCAGTTCTTC.

Many counts were recorded for this clonotype. The chain links TRBV12-3 or TRBV12-4 to TRBJ1-5, with D perhaps matching TRBD1 (5 bases). The CDR3 totals 15 residues. The V end was cut by 0 bases, the J end by 3 bases, with 9 bases between. CDR3 sequence (DNA): TGTGCCAGCAGTTTAGCGGGGCGTATCAATCAGCCCCAGCATTTT. Amino acids: CASSLAGRINQPQHF.

This clonotype has at least ten counts. The rearrangement joins TRBV12-3 or TRBV12-4 to TRBJ1-2; possible D gene TRBD1, 6 bases. Trimming pared 6 bases from V and 5 bases from J, leaving 13 bases between. This CDR3 has 13 amino acids. CDR3 nucleotide sequence: TGTGCCAGCAGCTCAACAGGGAGTTATGGCTACACCTTC. Its translation is CASSSTGSYGYTF.

There are a few counts of this clonotype. The rearrangement joins TRBV4-2 to TRBJ1-1; 7 bases align to TRBD1. The V gene end was trimmed by 1 base and the J gene end by 5 bases; junction bases not matched to a gene: 10. This CDR3 contains 16 residues. Per germline, CDR1 LGHNA and CDR2 YNFKEQ. This CDR3 reads CASSQGVRTGRTEAFF. In DNA, the CDR3 is TGTGCCAGCAGCCAAGGTGTCAGGACAGGAAGGACTGAAGCTTTCTTT.

This clonotype has only a few counts. The chain carries TRBV27 and TRBJ1-2; 10 positions match TRBD1. This CDR3 is 17 amino acids long. Germline loops: CDR1 MNHEY, CDR2 SMNVEV (reference sequence). After removal of 0 bases from V and 7 bases from J, the junction contained 11 bases not matched to a gene. CDR3 amino acids: CASSLSRTTGGLSGYTF. The DNA for the CDR3 is TGTGCCAGCAGTTTATCACGGACGACAGGGGGCTTATCTGGCTACACCTTC.

Here the CDR3 DNA reads TGTGCCAGCCTAGCATCCTACAATGAGCAGTTCTTC. The encoded protein is CASLASYNEQFF. This chain connects TRBV25-1 to TRBJ2-1; possible D gene TRBD2, 5 bases. Per the germline V gene, CDR1 is MGHDK and CDR2 is SYGVNS. V lost 8 bases, J lost 1 base, and 6 bases lay in between. This CDR3 comprises 12 residues.

DNA for the CDR3: TGTGCCAGCAGTTACGTCGGGACAAGACCTTACGAGCAGTACTTC. It codes for CASSYVGTRPYEQYF. The V and J genes are TRBV6-5 and TRBJ2-7, with D maybe TRBD1 (6 bases). Per the germline V gene, CDR1 is MNHEY and CDR2 is SVGAGI. The CDR3 totals 15 residues. V was shortened by 2 bases and J by 4 bases, with 15 bases between the two germline ends.

This clonotype was found a few times. J is TRBJ2-5 and V is TRBV2; D not certain. Trimming shortened V by 6 bases and J by 3 bases, and 5 bases separated the two germline ends. Germline CDR1 reads SNHLY; CDR2 reads FYNNEI. This CDR3 is built from 11 residues. CDR3 in DNA: TGTGCCAGCAGGACGGAAGAGACCCAGTACTTC. Translated: CASRTEETQYF. Looking up the rest from reference TRBV2 and TRBJ2-5 gives the full variable domain: EPEVTQTPSHQVTQMGQEVILRCVPISNHLYFYWYRQILGQKVEFLVSFYNNEISEKSEIFDDQFSVERPDGSNFTLKIRSTKLEDSAMYFCASRTEETQYFGPGTRLLVL.

The chain recombines TRBV7-9 with TRBJ2-2; no clear D gene. This CDR3 contains 15 residues. V lost 0 bases and J 0 bases, leaving 5 bases between the germline ends. The germline V gene has CDR1 SEHNR and CDR2 FQNEAQ (reference sequence). This CDR3 reads CASSLATPNTGELFF. The DNA for the CDR3 is TGTGCCAGCAGCTTAGCTACTCCGAACACCGGGGAGCTGTTTTTT. Full variable domain (rest looked up from reference TRBV7-9 and TRBJ2-2): DTGVSQNPRHKITKRGQNVTFRCDPISEHNRLYWYRQTLGQGPEFLTYFQNEAQLEKSRLLSDRFSAERPKGSFSTLEIQRTEQGDSAMYLCASSLATPNTGELFFGEGSRLTVL.